The entry that follows covers one TCR beta chain sequence. Its target is unknown. The sample is drawn from a study of T cells in localized non-small cell lung cancer. Germline-derived CDR1 and CDR2 are LNHNV and YYDKDF (reference sequence). This CDR3 comprises 13 residues. V was clipped by 3 bases and J by 3 bases, with 7 bases between them. Libraries were prepared by immunoSEQ multiplex PCR; TCRdb keeps only in-frame clonotypes and omits some of them. The repertoire consists of 35,000 to 45,000 clones, with more than 75% occurring once and the leading ten covering roughly 36%. Study-level findings and limits: Uninvolved adjacent lung had the highest recorded T cell clonality, with tumor below it. Within adjacent lung there appeared a median around 55 of the top 100 tumor clones. Heterogeneity is still possible, as just one tumor region was sequenced.

The TCR was taken from a woman between 35 and 70 years old with stage II squamous cell lung carcinoma. The rearrangement uses TRBV15 and TRBJ2-3; a weak D match, TRBD2 (5 bases). This specimen was PBMCs, taken before any cancer treatment. CDR3 amino acids: CATSRDFTDTQYF. DNA for the CDR3: TGTGCCACCAGCAGGGACTTTACAGATACGCAGTATTTT.